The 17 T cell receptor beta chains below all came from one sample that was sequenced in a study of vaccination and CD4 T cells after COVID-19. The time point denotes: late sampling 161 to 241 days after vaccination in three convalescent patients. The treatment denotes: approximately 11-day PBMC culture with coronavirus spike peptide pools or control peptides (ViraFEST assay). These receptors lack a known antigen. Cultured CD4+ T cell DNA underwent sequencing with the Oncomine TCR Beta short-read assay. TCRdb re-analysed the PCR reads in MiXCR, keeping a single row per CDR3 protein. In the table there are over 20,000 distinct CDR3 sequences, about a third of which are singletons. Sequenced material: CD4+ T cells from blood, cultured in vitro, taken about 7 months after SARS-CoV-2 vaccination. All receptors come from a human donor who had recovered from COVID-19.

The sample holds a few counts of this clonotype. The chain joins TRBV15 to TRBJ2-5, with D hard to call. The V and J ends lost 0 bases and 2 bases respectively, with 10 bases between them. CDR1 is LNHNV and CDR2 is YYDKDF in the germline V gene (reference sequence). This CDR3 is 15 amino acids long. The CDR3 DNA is TGTGCCACCAGCAGAGAACGACGGCAGCAAGAGACCCAGTACTTC. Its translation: CATSRERRQQETQYF.

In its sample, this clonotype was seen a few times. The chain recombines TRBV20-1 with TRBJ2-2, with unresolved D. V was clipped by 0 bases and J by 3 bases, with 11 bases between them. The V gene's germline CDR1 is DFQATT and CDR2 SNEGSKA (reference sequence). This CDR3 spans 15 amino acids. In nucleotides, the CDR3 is TGCAGTGCTAGAGACCCGAGATCGGACACCGGGGAGCTGTTTTTT. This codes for CSARDPRSDTGELFF.

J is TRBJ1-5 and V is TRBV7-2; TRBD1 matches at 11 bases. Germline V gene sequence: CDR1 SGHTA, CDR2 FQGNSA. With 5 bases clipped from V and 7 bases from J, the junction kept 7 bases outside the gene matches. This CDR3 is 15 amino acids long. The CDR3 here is CASSRTGGARQPQHF. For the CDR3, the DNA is TGTGCCAGCAGCCGGACAGGGGGCGCCAGACAGCCCCAGCATTTT.

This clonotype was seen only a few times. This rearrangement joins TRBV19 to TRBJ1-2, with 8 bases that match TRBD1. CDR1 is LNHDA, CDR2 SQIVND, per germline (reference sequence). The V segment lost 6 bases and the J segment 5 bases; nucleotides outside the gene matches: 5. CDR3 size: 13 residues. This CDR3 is CASRPTGEYGYTF. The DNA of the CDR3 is TGTGCCAGTAGACCGACAGGGGAATATGGCTACACCTTC. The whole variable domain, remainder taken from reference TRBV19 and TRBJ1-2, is DGGITQSPKYLFRKEGQNVTLSCEQNLNHDAMYWYRQDPGQGLRLIYYSQIVNDFQKGDIAEGYSVSREKKESFPLTVTSAQKNPTAFYLCASRPTGEYGYTFGSGTRLTVV.

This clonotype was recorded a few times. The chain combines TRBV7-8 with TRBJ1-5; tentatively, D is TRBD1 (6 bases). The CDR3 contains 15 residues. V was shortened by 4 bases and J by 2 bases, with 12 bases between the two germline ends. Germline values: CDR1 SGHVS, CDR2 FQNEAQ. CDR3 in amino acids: CASSSYRVGNQPQHF. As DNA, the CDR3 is TGTGCCAGCAGCTCTTACAGGGTGGGCAATCAGCCCCAGCATTTT.

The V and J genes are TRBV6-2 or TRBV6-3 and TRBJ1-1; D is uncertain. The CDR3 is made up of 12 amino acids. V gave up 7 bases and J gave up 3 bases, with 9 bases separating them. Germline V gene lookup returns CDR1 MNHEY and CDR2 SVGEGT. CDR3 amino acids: CASNGLYTEAFF. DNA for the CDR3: TGTGCCAGCAATGGTTTGTACACTGAAGCTTTCTTT.

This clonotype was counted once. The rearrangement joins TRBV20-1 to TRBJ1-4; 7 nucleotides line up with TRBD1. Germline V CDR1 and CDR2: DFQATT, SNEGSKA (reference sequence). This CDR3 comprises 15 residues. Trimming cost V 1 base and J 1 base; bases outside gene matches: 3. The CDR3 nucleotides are TGCAGTGCTAGAGGGCAGGGGGAAACTAATGAAAAACTGTTTTTT. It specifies CSARGQGETNEKLFF.

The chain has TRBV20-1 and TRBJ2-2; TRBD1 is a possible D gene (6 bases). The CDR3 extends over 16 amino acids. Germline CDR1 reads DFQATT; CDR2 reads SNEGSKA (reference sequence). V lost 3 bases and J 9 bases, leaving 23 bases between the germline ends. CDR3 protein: CSASRTGTKVWRELFF. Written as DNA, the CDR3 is TGCAGTGCTAGCCGCACAGGGACAAAGGTCTGGCGGGAGCTGTTTTTT.

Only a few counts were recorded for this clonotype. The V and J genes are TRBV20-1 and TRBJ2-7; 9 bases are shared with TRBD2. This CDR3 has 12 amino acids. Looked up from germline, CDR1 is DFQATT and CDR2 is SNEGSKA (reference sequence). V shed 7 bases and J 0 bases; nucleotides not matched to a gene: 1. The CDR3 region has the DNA TGCAGTGGGCGGGAGGGCTCCTACGAGCAGTACTTC. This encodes CSGREGSYEQYF.

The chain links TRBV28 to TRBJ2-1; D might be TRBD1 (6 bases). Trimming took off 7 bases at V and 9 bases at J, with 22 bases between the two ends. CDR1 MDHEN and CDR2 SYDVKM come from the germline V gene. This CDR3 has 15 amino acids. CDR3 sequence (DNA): TGTGCCAGCATTTCGACAACAGGGCTTGCTACTGAGCAGTTCTTC. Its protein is CASISTTGLATEQFF.

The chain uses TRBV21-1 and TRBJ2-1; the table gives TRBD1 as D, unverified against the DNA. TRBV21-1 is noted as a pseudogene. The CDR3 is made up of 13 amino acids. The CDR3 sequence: CASSKGRANEQFF. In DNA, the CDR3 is TGTGCCAGCAGCAAGGGCAGGGCGAATGAGCAGTTCTTC.

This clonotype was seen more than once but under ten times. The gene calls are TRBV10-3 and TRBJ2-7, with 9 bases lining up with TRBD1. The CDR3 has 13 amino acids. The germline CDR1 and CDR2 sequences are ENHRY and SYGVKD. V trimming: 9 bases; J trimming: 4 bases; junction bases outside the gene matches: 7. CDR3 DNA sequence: TGTGCCATTAAAGGACAGGGGAGGTACGAGCAGTACTTC. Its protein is CAIKGQGRYEQYF.

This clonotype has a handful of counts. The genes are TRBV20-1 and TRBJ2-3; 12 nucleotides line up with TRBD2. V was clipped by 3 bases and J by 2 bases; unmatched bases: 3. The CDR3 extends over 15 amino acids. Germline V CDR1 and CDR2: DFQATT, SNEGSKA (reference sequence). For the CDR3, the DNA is TGCAGTGCTAGTCTAGCGGGAGGGCCCACAGATACGCAGTATTTT. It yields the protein CSASLAGGPTDTQYF.

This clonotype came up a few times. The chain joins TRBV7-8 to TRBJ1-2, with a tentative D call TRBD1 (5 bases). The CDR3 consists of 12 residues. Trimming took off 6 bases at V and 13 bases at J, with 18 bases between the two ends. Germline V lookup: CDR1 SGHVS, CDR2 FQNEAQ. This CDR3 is CASSSGLLSITF. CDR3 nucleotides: TGTGCCAGCAGTTCGGGACTCCTGTCCATCACCTTC.

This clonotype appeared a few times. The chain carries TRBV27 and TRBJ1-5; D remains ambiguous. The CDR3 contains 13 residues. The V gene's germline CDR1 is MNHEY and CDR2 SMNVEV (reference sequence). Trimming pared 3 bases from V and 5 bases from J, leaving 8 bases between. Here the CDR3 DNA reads TGTGCCAGCAGTTTCGGCAGTCATCAGCCCCAGCATTTT. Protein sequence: CASSFGSHQPQHF.

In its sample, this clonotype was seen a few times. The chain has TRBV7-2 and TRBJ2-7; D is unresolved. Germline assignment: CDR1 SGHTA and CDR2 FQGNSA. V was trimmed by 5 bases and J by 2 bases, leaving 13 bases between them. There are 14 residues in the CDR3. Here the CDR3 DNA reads TGTGCCAGCAGCCCTAGAGTACAGCCCTACGAGCAGTACTTC. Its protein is CASSPRVQPYEQYF.

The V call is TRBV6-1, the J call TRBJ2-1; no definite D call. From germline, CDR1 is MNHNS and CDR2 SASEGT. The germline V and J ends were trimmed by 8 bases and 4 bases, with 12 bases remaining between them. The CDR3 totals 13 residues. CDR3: CASPSPFYNEQFF. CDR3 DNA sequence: TGTGCCAGCCCCTCTCCCTTTTACAATGAGCAGTTCTTC.